These 3 T cell receptor beta chains came from one sample sequenced in a study of regulatory T cells in long-lasting Graves disease. Building of the TCR beta libraries involved iRepertoire HTBI primers and Arm-PCR of CDR3 regions. Each CDR3 protein is one row after TCRdb ran MiXCR on the multiplex PCR reads. The sample holds 360,000 or so distinct CDR3 sequences, roughly a sixth seen once. The time point: newly diagnosed GD, antithyroid drugs for less than 3 months. PBMCs were the source of the RNA used for TCR sequencing. This sample was shared with a second study, whose subject was T cells in Graves' hyperthyroidism and ophthalmopathy.

The sequencing used peripheral blood mononuclear cells (PBMCs), collected at new diagnosis, from a patient treated with antithyroid drugs. These receptors all stem from a middle-aged man with Graves disease.

This clonotype was seen many times. The CDR3 nucleotides read TGTGCCAGCAGCCCCGGACAGGGCGGAGGGAATGGTATTCAGTACTTC. It codes for CASSPGQGGGNGIQYF. The chain employs TRBV11-3 and TRBJ2-4, with TRBD1 identical over 8 bases. The trim removed 5 bases at V and 10 bases at J, leaving 16 bases unmatched. The CDR3 spans 16 residues. Germline V gives CDR1 SGHNT, CDR2 YENEEA.

This clonotype was observed many times. V usage is TRBV12-3 or TRBV12-4 and J usage is TRBJ2-3, with 8 bases identical to TRBD2. V lost 3 bases, J lost 4 bases, and 6 bases stayed unmatched. The CDR3 extends over 15 amino acids. The CDR3 loop reads CASSFGLAGSDTQYF. CDR3 DNA sequence: TGTGCCAGCAGTTTTGGGCTAGCGGGCTCAGATACGCAGTATTTT.

There are many counts of this clonotype. The chain uses TRBV5-1 and TRBJ2-6; D is possibly TRBD1 (6 bases). Germline V gives CDR1 SGHRS, CDR2 YFSETQ. The length of the CDR3 is 16 residues. Trimming took off 0 bases at V and 0 bases at J, with 7 bases between the two ends. CDR3 loop: CASSLGTVSGANVLTF. CDR3 nucleotide sequence: TGCGCCAGCAGCTTGGGGACAGTCTCTGGGGCCAACGTCCTGACTTTC.